This entry is about one T cell receptor (beta chain). The CDR3 loop spans 15 amino acids. V lost 2 bases to trimming and J lost 4 bases, with 15 bases between them. Germline V gene sequence: CDR1 ENHRY, CDR2 SYGVKD. The PCR made use of 60 Vbeta and 13 Jbeta primers. Method: immunoSEQ multiplex PCR; TCRdb's copy keeps in-frame clones and lacks some. In the table there are approximately 120,000 clones, 60% to 75% of which are singletons. The entry originates in a study of cytomegalovirus exposure and HLA in healthy donors. Sequenced input: PBMCs. This TCR came from a woman in her 50s in good health and CMV-seropositive. The V gene is TRBV10-3, the J gene TRBJ2-7, with D possibly TRBD2 on 6 matching bases. The CDR3 nucleotides are TGTGCCATCAGTGAGGGGGGGTTCCTTCTTTACGAGCAGTACTTC. It codes for CAISEGGFLLYEQYF.